A single count supports the clone carrying this T cell receptor beta chain. This specimen belongs to a study of cytomegalovirus exposure and HLA in healthy donors. On the study more broadly: From donors who were HLA-typed, an early data release held 80 million to 95 million unique TCRs.

With 60 Vbeta and 13 Jbeta primers, the PCR was carried out. Produced via immunoSEQ multiplex PCR; TCRdb's table is partial and in-frame only. There are more than 45,000 clones in the sample; around 68% occur only once, and around 5.9% lies in the top ten. The TCR originated in a man younger than 40 in good health and CMV-seronegative. Sequencing was carried out using PBMCs.

CDR3 protein: CASSELVAGFGGEQYF. CDR3 sequence (DNA): TGTGCCAGCAGTGAATTGGTAGCGGGATTTGGGGGCGAGCAGTACTTC. V and J are TRBV25-1 and TRBJ2-7; 8 nucleotides align to TRBD2. V lost 1 base to trimming and J lost 6 bases; unmatched junction nucleotides: 11. Germline V gene sequence: CDR1 MGHDK, CDR2 SYGVNS. This CDR3 has 16 amino acids.